The present entry profiles one T cell receptor (beta chain) with its context. Its antigen is currently unknown. Primers for the PCR totalled 60 Vbeta and 13 Jbeta. This table comes from immunoSEQ multiplex PCR, and its TCRdb copy is limited to in-frame clones, with some not included. Recorded here are some 110,000 clones; the top ten clones represent about 4%. The CDR3 extends over 15 amino acids. The V end lost 10 bases, the J end lost 0 bases, and 18 bases lay between the germline ends. Germline-derived CDR1 and CDR2 are MNHEY and SVGAGI. These data come from a study of cytomegalovirus exposure and HLA in healthy donors. Study-level results: More clonal expansion characterized HLA-associated TCR beta chains than equally common others in a later analysis. Per a prior analysis, the majority of TCR beta V segments were productive roughly 90% or roughly 30% of the time.

This chain links TRBV6-5 with TRBJ1-2; D possibly corresponds to TRBD1 (6 bases). This receptor was taken from a man aged 30 to 45 in good health and CMV-seronegative. The source material was PBMCs. Here the CDR3 DNA reads TGTGCCACCTCAAATAGGGACACCTCTAACTATGGCTACACCTTC. It translates to CATSNRDTSNYGYTF.